This TCR beta chain was captured in a study of vaccination effects on CD4 cells after COVID-19. Germline V gives CDR1 MNHNS, CDR2 SASEGT. The V end lost 1 base, the J end lost 5 bases, and 11 bases lay between the germline ends. The CDR3 has 14 amino acids. General study results and limits: Early post-infection timepoints were absent, and convalescent patients were few.

After expansion with viral peptide pools in the ViraFEST assay, antigen-specific CD4+ T cells were sequenced. The culture ran for around nine days, and then CD4+ T cells were isolated. Vaccinees lacked prior SARS-CoV-2 infection and tested negative for nucleocapsid antibodies. Each culture well received a few million PBMC. These cells were then cultured in IMDM with 8.5 to 10 IU/ml IL-2 and roughly 10 ug/ml peptides. On day 3 and again on day 7, half the medium was replaced with IL-2 medium. Data came from immunoSEQ multiplex PCR; TCRdb stores just in-frame clones and leaves some out. The profile shows around 45,000 clones, around three quarters of them singletons. Comments on this clone: Its target is unknown.

This receptor was identified in a human donor who received a COVID-19 vaccine. The sample here was CD4+ T cells from PBMCs cultured with SARS-CoV-2 spike peptides, taken before COVID-19 vaccination. J is TRBJ2-5 and V is TRBV6-1; no clear D gene. CDR3 region: CASSEGRSRETQYF. The CDR3 coding sequence is TGTGCCAGCAGTGAAGGGCGTAGCCGGGAGACCCAGTACTTC.